Each of the 26 T cell receptor beta chains below was sequenced from the same sample in a study of shared clonotypes between healthy human individuals. Here immunoSEQ multiplex PCR was the method, and the copy in TCRdb shows in-frame clones only, minus some. The sample shows about 990,000 clones, about 84% of them seen only once. The sequencing sample was made of memory CD4+ T cells from PBMCs. This sample's subset: CD45RA-negative fraction. The source is a man younger than 35 in good health. Some clones in this sample may be carry-over from other donors' samples.

This clone showed up just once. The chain couples TRBV4-2 to TRBJ2-7; 14 nucleotides line up with TRBD2. J was trimmed by 4 bases and V by 8 bases; bases with no gene match: 7. Germline CDR1 and CDR2: LGHNA and YNFKEQ. This CDR3 is 15 amino acids long. The CDR3 sequence: CASGRGTSGSYEQYF. The CDR3 coding sequence is TGTGCCAGCGGACGAGGGACTAGCGGGAGTTACGAGCAGTACTTC.

A note on this clone: Different DNA sequences within this sample yield the same CDR3. The chain combines TRBV9 with TRBJ2-5; D call uncertain. Per the germline V gene, CDR1 is SGDLS and CDR2 is YYNGEE. The CDR3 totals 14 residues. V dropped 0 bases and J dropped 1 base, with 7 bases sitting between them. The CDR3 sequence is CASSVGQGQETQYF. The CDR3, as DNA: TGTGCCAGCAGCGTAGGGCAAGGCCAAGAGACCCAGTACTTC.

The genes are TRBV6-5 and TRBJ1-2; D is possibly TRBD1 (6 bases). CDR1 and CDR2 (germline): MNHEY, SVGAGI. The CDR3 has 15 amino acids. The ends were cut back, 7 bases at V and 3 bases at J, with 18 bases in the middle. The CDR3 is CASTPLFTGYYGYTF. The CDR3 DNA follows: TGTGCCAGCACCCCCCTATTTACAGGGTACTATGGCTACACCTTC.

The V and J genes are TRBV5-1 and TRBJ2-2; D gene ambiguous. The V gene's germline CDR1 is SGHRS and CDR2 YFSETQ. Trimming stripped 2 bases from V and 7 bases from J, with 24 bases between. The CDR3 is 18 amino acids. The chain's CDR3 is CASSFTEATVGGIGELFF. CDR3 nucleotide sequence: TGCGCCAGCAGCTTTACAGAAGCAACAGTAGGTGGTATCGGGGAGCTGTTTTTT.

In this sample, this clone turned up once. The CDR3 DNA reads TGCAGCGTCCAGGGACTAGCGGGAGTCCACGAGCAGTACTTC. Its translation is CSVQGLAGVHEQYF. J is TRBJ2-7 and V is TRBV29-1, with TRBD2 matching over 14 bases. The trim removed 6 bases at V and 5 bases at J, leaving 6 bases unmatched. The CDR3 is made up of 14 amino acids. Germline assignment: CDR1 SQVTM and CDR2 ANQGSEA.

CDR3 in DNA: TGTGCCAGCTCACCGAGGGACATTACTAGCACAGATACGCAGTATTTT. This translates into CASSPRDITSTDTQYF. The chain has TRBV18 and TRBJ2-3, with D perhaps TRBD1 (6 bases). Germline V lookup: CDR1 KGHSH, CDR2 LQKENI. Between the trimmed V and J ends, which lost 3 bases and 0 bases, there was a span of 13 bases. CDR3 length: 16 amino acids.

The table lists this clone with a few counts. This chain connects TRBV30 to TRBJ2-2, with TRBD1 matching 7 bases. The CDR3 runs 16 residues. The V segment lost 4 bases and the J segment 0 bases; nucleotides outside the gene matches: 8. In germline, CDR1 is GTSNPN, CDR2 SVGIG (reference sequence). The chain's CDR3 is CAWKFPDRANTGELFF. The CDR3 DNA reads as TGTGCCTGGAAATTCCCCGACAGGGCGAACACCGGGGAGCTGTTTTTT.

The chain is built from TRBV4-2 and TRBJ1-4; 7 bases are shared with TRBD1. The CDR3 sequence is 15 residues long. The germline gives CDR1 LGHNA, CDR2 YNFKEQ. Germline trimming cut 1 base from V and 6 bases from J; bases unmatched to any gene: 5. The CDR3 DNA is TGTGCCAGCAGCCAAGGACGACAGGGACATGAAAAACTGTTTTTT. It encodes CASSQGRQGHEKLFF.

There are a few counts of this clone. This chain links TRBV5-1 with TRBJ2-7; D not certain. Germline V gene lookup returns CDR1 SGHRS and CDR2 YFSETQ. Trimming removed 4 bases at V and 6 bases at J, with 14 bases between. The CDR3 length is 13 residues. The CDR3 DNA is TGCGCCAGCAGCCCCCGGGCCCTAGGCGAGCAGTACTTC. As protein: CASSPRALGEQYF. Together with reference TRBV5-1 and TRBJ2-7, the CDR3 gives the full variable domain: KAGVTQTPRYLIKTRGQQVTLSCSPISGHRSVSWYQQTPGQGLQFLFEYFSETQRNKGNFPGRFSGRQFSNSRSEMNVSTLELGDSALYLCASSPRALGEQYFGPGTRLTVT.

V and J are TRBV28 and TRBJ2-5, with D perhaps matching TRBD2 (5 bases). Between the trimmed V and J ends, which lost 5 bases and 5 bases, there was a span of 18 bases. CDR1 is MDHEN and CDR2 is SYDVKM in the germline V gene. The CDR3 length is 15 residues. CDR3 sequence (DNA): TGTGCCAGCAGTCCCCACCGAGGGTTAAGGGAGACCCAGTACTTC. Residues: CASSPHRGLRETQYF.

This chain connects TRBV28 to TRBJ1-5; 12 bases line up with TRBD1. V was pared by 6 bases and J by 5 bases, with 8 bases of the junction left unmatched. This CDR3 spans 16 amino acids. Germline V gene sequence: CDR1 MDHEN, CDR2 SYDVKM. The CDR3 DNA reads as TGTGCCAGCAGGCGAGGGGACAGGGGGCAAGATCAGCCCCAGCATTTT. The encoded protein is CASRRGDRGQDQPQHF.

The chain couples TRBV29-1 to TRBJ2-3; D is perhaps TRBD2 (5 bases). V lost 6 bases, J lost 4 bases, and 11 bases lay in between. Germline CDR1 SQVTM, CDR2 ANQGSEA. This CDR3 comprises 12 residues. CDR3 nucleotides: TGCAGCGTCGAGCTCGGGGCAGATACGCAGTATTTT. This encodes CSVELGADTQYF.

The rearrangement joins TRBV25-1 to TRBJ2-1, with TRBD2 identical over 8 bases. The CDR3 consists of 15 residues. Germline assignment: CDR1 MGHDK and CDR2 SYGVNS. V was pared by 4 bases and J by 4 bases, with 6 bases of the junction left unmatched. This CDR3 reads CASSAYGTRYNEQFF. In DNA form, the CDR3 reads TGTGCCAGCAGTGCCTACGGGACTAGATACAATGAGCAGTTCTTC.

The chain recombines TRBV29-1 with TRBJ2-2; D gene unclear. From germline, CDR1 is SQVTM and CDR2 ANQGSEA. Trimming stripped 2 bases from V and 3 bases from J, with 13 bases between. This CDR3 has 15 amino acids. Here the CDR3 reads CSVEPGSGDTGELFF. The CDR3 DNA is TGCAGCGTTGAACCGGGCAGTGGGGACACCGGGGAGCTGTTTTTT.

This clone appeared once. This chain connects TRBV28 to TRBJ2-6; no clear D. The germline gives CDR1 MDHEN, CDR2 SYDVKM. Between the trimmed V and J ends, which lost 0 bases and 0 bases, there was a span of 6 bases. The CDR3 sequence is 16 residues long. The CDR3 region is CASSLWTNSGANVLTF. The CDR3, as DNA: TGTGCCAGCAGTTTATGGACAAACTCTGGGGCCAACGTCCTGACTTTC.

This rearrangement joins TRBV6-5 to TRBJ2-7; 8 bases are shared with TRBD1. V was clipped by 6 bases and J by 3 bases; unmatched bases: 4. The CDR3 extends over 13 amino acids. Germline values: CDR1 MNHEY, CDR2 SVGAGI. Written as DNA, the CDR3 is TGTGCCAGCAGGAGACAGGGGAACTACGAGCAGTACTTC. It yields the protein CASRRQGNYEQYF.

This clone has more than one count but fewer than ten. One junction end disagrees with the germline gene, perhaps due to a read error. The chain recombines TRBV2 with TRBJ2-7, with D uncertain. Germline loops: CDR1 SNHLY, CDR2 FYNNEI. The CDR3 sequence is 13 residues long. CDR3 coding DNA: TGTGCCAGCAGTCAAGCAGGTTACTACGAGCAGTACTTC. Protein: CASSQAGYYEQYF.

The rearrangement uses TRBV5-4 and TRBJ2-3; 11 bases are a match to TRBD2. The CDR3 is 15 amino acids. CDR1 is SGHNT and CDR2 is YYREEE in the germline V gene (reference sequence). Trimming cost V 4 bases and J 3 bases; bases outside gene matches: 4. The CDR3 loop is CASSLLAGATDTQYF. CDR3 DNA sequence: TGTGCCAGCAGCCTACTAGCGGGAGCAACAGATACGCAGTATTTT.

Concerning this clone itself: This sample includes further DNA sequences coding for the same CDR3. This sequence joins TRBV20-1 and TRBJ2-7; the D gene is possibly TRBD2 (5 bases). Trimming removed 1 base from V and 4 bases from J, with 5 bases in between. This CDR3 comprises 11 residues. Germline CDR1 reads DFQATT; CDR2 reads SNEGSKA (reference sequence). In DNA form, the CDR3 reads TGCAGTGCTAGAGGGACTTACGAGCAGTACTTC. Translation gives CSARGTYEQYF.

The chain carries TRBV9 and TRBJ1-3; D uncertain. CDR3 size: 15 residues. V was clipped by 0 bases and J by 3 bases, with 10 bases between them. In germline, CDR1 is SGDLS, CDR2 YYNGEE. DNA of the CDR3: TGTGCCAGCAGCGTAGAGTCCAACTATGGAAACACCATATATTTT. This encodes CASSVESNYGNTIYF.

This clone has a handful of counts. V and J are TRBV7-3 and TRBJ2-2, with TRBD1 matching over 7 bases. V lost 3 bases, J lost 7 bases, and 2 bases stayed unmatched. Germline assignment: CDR1 SGHTA and CDR2 FQGTGA. The CDR3 length is 13 residues. This CDR3 is CASSFQGDGELFF. As DNA, the CDR3 is TGTGCCAGCAGCTTCCAGGGGGACGGGGAGCTGTTTTTT.

Points on this clone: The identical CDR3 is also encoded by other nucleotide sequences in the sample. The chain links TRBV7-3 to TRBJ2-5; no clear D gene. Germline V gene sequence: CDR1 SGHTA, CDR2 FQGTGA. V was shortened by 1 base and J by 3 bases, with 6 bases between the two germline ends. The CDR3 contains 13 residues. CDR3 protein: CASSLIPEETQYF. Written as DNA, the CDR3 is TGTGCCAGCAGCTTAATTCCTGAAGAGACCCAGTACTTC.

V and J are TRBV19 and TRBJ1-2; 9 nucleotides agree with TRBD1. Germline values: CDR1 LNHDA, CDR2 SQIVND (reference sequence). The CDR3 is 13 residues long. J was trimmed by 7 bases and V by 6 bases; bases with no gene match: 6. Here the CDR3 reads CASRRDRGVGYTF. Written as DNA, the CDR3 is TGTGCCAGTAGAAGAGACAGGGGGGTTGGCTACACCTTC.

The V call is TRBV5-1, the J call TRBJ2-1, with TRBD2 matching over 10 bases. CDR1 and CDR2 (germline): SGHRS, YFSETQ. V lost 4 bases, J lost 5 bases, and 6 bases stayed unmatched. The CDR3 sequence is 15 residues long. The CDR3 DNA reads TGCGCCAGCAGCCCGAGACTAGCGGGTCACAATGAGCAGTTCTTC. Amino acid sequence: CASSPRLAGHNEQFF.

This clone occurred once. The sample holds other DNA sequences that translate to the same CDR3. This sequence joins TRBV5-1 and TRBJ2-5; 7 nucleotides align to TRBD1. CDR1 SGHRS and CDR2 YFSETQ come from the germline V gene. Trimming removed 4 bases from V and 1 base from J; junction bases left unmatched: 4. The CDR3 extends over 14 amino acids. The CDR3 spells CASSSGTAQETQYF. The CDR3 region has the DNA TGCGCCAGCAGCAGTGGGACAGCCCAAGAGACCCAGTACTTC.

This sequence joins TRBV5-4 and TRBJ2-1; tentatively, D is TRBD2 (6 bases). Trimming removed 4 bases at V and 7 bases at J, with 15 bases between. The CDR3 is 14 residues long. Germline CDR1 and CDR2: SGHNT and YYREEE (reference sequence). The CDR3 nucleotides are TGTGCCAGCAGCCCTAGGGGCGGGAAAAATGAGCAGTTCTTC. Amino acids: CASSPRGGKNEQFF.